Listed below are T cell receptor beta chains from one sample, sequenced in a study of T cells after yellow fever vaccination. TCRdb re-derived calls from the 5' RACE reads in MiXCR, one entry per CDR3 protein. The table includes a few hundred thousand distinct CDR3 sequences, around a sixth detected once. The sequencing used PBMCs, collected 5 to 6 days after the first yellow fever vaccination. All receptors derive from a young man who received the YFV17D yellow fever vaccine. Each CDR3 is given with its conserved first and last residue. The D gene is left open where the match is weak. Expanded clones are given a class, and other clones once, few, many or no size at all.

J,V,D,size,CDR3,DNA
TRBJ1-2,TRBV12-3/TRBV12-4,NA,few,CASSLAAGSYGYTF,TGTGCCAGCAGTTTAGCGGCAGGGTCCTATGGCTACACCTTC
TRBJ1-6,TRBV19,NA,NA,CASSRAKSYSPLHF,TGTGCCAGTAGTCGGGCCAAGTCCTATTCACCCCTCCACTTT
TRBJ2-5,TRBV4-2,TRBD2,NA,CASSQVGRVETQYF,TGTGCCAGCAGCCAAGTCGGGAGGGTAGAGACCCAGTACTTC
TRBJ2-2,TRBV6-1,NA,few,CASRQGMNTGELFF,TGTGCCAGCAGGCAGGGCATGAACACCGGGGAGCTGTTTTTT
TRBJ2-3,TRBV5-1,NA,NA,CDSSNLATSTDTQYF,TGCGACAGCAGCAATCTAGCGACTAGCACAGATACGCAGTATTTT
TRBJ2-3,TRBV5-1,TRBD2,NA,CASSLGLAARTSTDTQYF,TGCGCCAGCAGCCTGGGACTAGCGGCGCGTACTAGCACAGATACGCAGTATTTT
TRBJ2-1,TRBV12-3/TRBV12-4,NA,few,CASTIGGSVNEQFF,TGTGCCAGCACCATAGGGGGGTCGGTCAATGAGCAGTTCTTC
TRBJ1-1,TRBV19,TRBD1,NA,CASRTGMSEAFF,TGTGCCAGTCGGACAGGTATGTCTGAAGCTTTCTTT
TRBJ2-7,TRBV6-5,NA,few,CASRRDTYEQYF,TGTGCCAGCAGAAGGGACACCTACGAGCAGTACTTC
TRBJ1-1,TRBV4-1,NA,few,CASSVQLRNTEAFF,TGCGCCAGCAGCGTACAGCTCCGGAACACTGAAGCTTTCTTT
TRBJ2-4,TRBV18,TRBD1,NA,CASSGWDSENIQYF,TGTGCCAGCTCCGGGTGGGACAGTGAAAACATTCAGTACTTC